This TCR beta chain was recorded in a study of blood T cells in healthy people across ages. Only a few counts were recorded for this clonotype. Its antigen is not identified. Germline lookup yields CDR1 SGHAT and CDR2 FQNNGV. The CDR3 has 14 residues. V lost 3 bases to trimming and J lost 7 bases, with 12 bases between them. They isolated at least 6.5 million PBMCs from each sample. A second PCR, run for about 7 to 12 cycles, used a sample-barcoded 5' primer plus a J-beta primer mix. Samples each returned at least 3 million CDR3-containing paired-end reads. One entry per CDR3 protein results from TCRdb running MiXCR on the 5' RACE reads. The repertoire includes 730,000 or so distinct CDR3 sequences, around 43% of them detected once, and about 32% sits in the top ten. Findings and limits, study-wide: Researchers report that TCR beta diversity correlated strongly with naive T cell percentage. Older age went with lower TCR beta diversity per million T cells, in a roughly linear way.

The sample taken for sequencing was blood. The gene calls are TRBV11-2 and TRBJ1-4, with D maybe TRBD1 (6 bases). The sequence derives from a man older than 75 in good health. The CDR3 is CASSFSGAGEKLFF. DNA of the CDR3: TGTGCCAGCAGCTTTTCGGGGGCGGGTGAAAAACTGTTTTTT.